These 7 T cell receptor beta chains originate from one sample sequenced in a study of shared clonotypes between healthy human individuals. Clones were read by immunoSEQ multiplex PCR, and TCRdb kept only the in-frame ones, dropping some. The data contain 2 million to 2.5 million clones, around 95% of them singletons. Sequenced: naive CD4+ T cells sorted from blood. This sample's subset: CD45RA+ positively selected. These receptors all stem from a man aged 18 to 29 in good health.

This clone was detected only once. This chain links TRBV7-8 with TRBJ1-1, with TRBD1 as a possible D gene (6 bases). V was trimmed by 1 base and J by 7 bases, leaving 7 bases between them. The CDR3 has 12 residues. Germline V gene sequence: CDR1 SGHVS, CDR2 FQNEAQ. CDR3 sequence (DNA): TGTGCCAGCAGCTTAGGACAGGTTGAAGCTTTCTTT. Translated, it gives CASSLGQVEAFF.

Note on this clone: The sample contains more than one DNA sequence encoding this CDR3. This chain uses TRBV6-6 with TRBJ2-5, with D uncertain. The CDR3 runs 11 residues. Deletions cut 8 bases from V and 5 bases from J, with 9 bases between. Germline CDR1 MNHNY, CDR2 SVGAGI (reference sequence). The CDR3 DNA is TGTGCCAGCTCCTATAGGGAGACCCAGTACTTC. This encodes CASSYRETQYF.

Details on this clone: The same CDR3 arises from other DNA sequences in this sample as well. The chain employs TRBV19 and TRBJ1-1; 9 bases are a match to TRBD1. Germline assignment: CDR1 LNHDA and CDR2 SQIVND (reference sequence). Unmatched junction bases numbered 1, after V lost 4 bases and J lost 1 base. This CDR3 is built from 14 residues. For the CDR3, the DNA is TGTGCCAGTAGTAACAGGGGGCCGAACACTGAAGCTTTCTTT. This gives the protein CASSNRGPNTEAFF.

The chain links TRBV28 to TRBJ2-5; tentative D call: TRBD2 (7 bases). Trimming left V 6 bases short and J 3 bases short, with 14 bases between. This CDR3 has 14 residues. The germline V gene has CDR1 MDHEN and CDR2 SYDVKM. CDR3 residues: CASRIGGREETQYF. Written as DNA, the CDR3 is TGTGCCAGCAGAATAGGGGGGAGGGAAGAGACCCAGTACTTC.

In regard to this clone: Other DNA sequences in this sample translate to the same CDR3. Here the CDR3 reads CASSLGQGNYEQYF. CDR3 sequence (DNA): TGCGCCAGCAGCTTGGGGCAGGGAAACTACGAGCAGTACTTC. The chain links TRBV5-1 to TRBJ2-7; a possible D gene is TRBD1 (5 bases). The CDR3 covers 14 residues. Per germline, CDR1 SGHRS and CDR2 YFSETQ. V gave up 0 bases and J gave up 3 bases, with 10 bases separating them.

This clone has just one count. V and J are TRBV5-1 and TRBJ2-3; no reliable D call. V was trimmed by 0 bases and J by 6 bases, leaving 11 bases between them. Germline V gene lookup returns CDR1 SGHRS and CDR2 YFSETQ. The CDR3 is made up of 14 amino acids. Here the CDR3 reads CASSLGNLADTQYF. The CDR3 DNA reads as TGCGCCAGCAGCTTGGGGAATCTGGCGGATACGCAGTATTTT.

A note on this clone: One end of the junction varies from germline; a read error may be responsible. V usage is TRBV5-4 and J usage is TRBJ2-7; 7 bases are shared with TRBD2. Germline loops: CDR1 SGHNT, CDR2 YYREEE (reference sequence). The CDR3 contains 15 residues. The DNA of the CDR3 is TGTGCCAGCAGCTTGGAAGGACTAGTATCCTCCGAGCAGTACTTC. Translated, it gives CASSLEGLVSSEQYF.